This T cell receptor (beta chain) was recorded in a study of T cell repertoires in cytomegalovirus infection. Looked up from germline, CDR1 is LGHNT and CDR2 is FRNRAP. The CDR3 has 13 amino acids. V gave up 5 bases and J gave up 0 bases, with 6 bases separating them. TCRdb independently ran MiXCR on the reads; one entry per CDR3 protein. The data hold some 680,000 distinct CDR3 sequences, with approximately 34% observed a single time. Sequencing was carried out using PBMCs. This receptor was identified in a human donor in good health (CMV status not recorded). Some clones in this sample may be carry-over from other donors' samples. V usage is TRBV12-5 and J usage is TRBJ2-3; no definite D call. The CDR3 region is CASGPASTDTQYF. The CDR3, as DNA: TGTGCTAGTGGTCCAGCTAGCACAGATACGCAGTATTTT.